This is a list of T cell receptor beta chains from one sample in a study of OX40 agonist ivuxolimab in advanced cancers. The method was immunoSEQ multiplex PCR; TCRdb's version includes in-frame clones alone and lacks a portion of them. The sample has under 45,000 clones; around 70% are singletons. This sample comprised CD4+ or CD8+ T cells sorted from blood, obtained in a trial of the OX40 agonist ivuxolimab. The receptors come from an adult with an advanced solid tumor such as melanoma, head and neck, liver or kidney cancer. CDR3s include the opening cysteine and the closing phenylalanine or tryptophan. The D gene is left open where the match is weak. Some rows have no size entry. The others give once, few or many, or a class for an expanded clone.

>-|TRBV10-3|-|TRBJ1-3
TGTGCCGCCACCCGCCCGGGACGGGGAAACACCATATATTTT
CAATRPGRGNTIYF
>-|TRBV7-9|TRBD1|TRBJ2-5
TGTGCCAGCAGCTTAGAGGGGGCCTGGGAGACCCAGTACTTC
CASSLEGAWETQYF
>-|TRBV9|-|TRBJ2-1
TGTGCCAGCAGCGTAGCCGGGGGCGTCGACAATGAGCAGTTCTTC
CASSVAGGVDNEQFF
>few|TRBV7-9|-|TRBJ2-3
TGTGCCAGCAGCTTAGTTACAGGCGGCACAGATACGCAGTATTTT
CASSLVTGGTDTQYF
>-|TRBV30|TRBD2|TRBJ2-1
TGTGCCTGGGGGGGACTAGCGGGGCGGCGGGAGCAGTTCTTC
CAWGGLAGRREQFF
>-|TRBV5-1|-|TRBJ2-7
TGCGCCAGCAGCCCCCGGGACTTCCTGTCGAAAGAGCAGTACTTC
CASSPRDFLSKEQYF
>few|TRBV7-2|-|TRBJ1-1
TGTGCCAGCAGCCGTACCAGGGGTGGCACTGAAGCTTTCTTT
CASSRTRGGTEAFF
>-|TRBV7-9|-|TRBJ2-2
TGTGCCAGCAGCGTCAGGGATTCCGGCACCGGGGAGCTGTTTTTT
CASSVRDSGTGELFF
>-|TRBV9|-|TRBJ2-7
TGTGCCAGCAGCGTAGCTACGGGGCCCAGAGGGGGATCGTGCTACGAGCAGTACTTC
CASSVATGPRGGSCYEQYF
>once|TRBV5-1|TRBD1|TRBJ2-3
TGCGCCAGCAGCTCCAGGGGGATGAGCACAGATACGCAGTATTTT
CASSSRGMSTDTQYF
>-|TRBV7-2|TRBD1|TRBJ1-4
TGTGCCAGCAGCTTAGGTCCGCAGGGGGAGGGGGAAAAACTGTTTTTT
CASSLGPQGEGEKLFF
>-|TRBV5-1|-|TRBJ1-4
TGCGCCAGCAGCTTGGGGGGGGCGCAAGAAAAACTGTTTTTT
CASSLGGAQEKLFF
>-|TRBV5-6|-|TRBJ1-2
TGTGCCAGCAGCTTGGTTGCGCGGTCACACCACAGAATCCCTAGTGGCTACACCTTC
CASSLVARSHHRIPSGYTF
>-|TRBV7-2|-|TRBJ1-2
TGTGCCAGCAGCTTGACACCTCGGGGTTCGGGCTACACCTTC
CASSLTPRGSGYTF
>-|TRBV2|TRBD2|TRBJ2-5
TGTGCCAGCAGGGGTCTAGCGGGGGCCTGGGGGACCCAGTACTTC
CASRGLAGAWGTQYF
>few|TRBV14|-|TRBJ2-3
TGTGCCAGCAGCCATTGGGGCGTGGATACGCAGTATTTT
CASSHWGVDTQYF
>-|TRBV7-3|TRBD2|TRBJ2-3
TGTGCCAGCAGCTTTAGCGGGGCCTTCACAGATACGCAGTATTTT
CASSFSGAFTDTQYF
>large|TRBV10-3|-|TRBJ2-2
TGTGCCATCAGGCCAAAAAGGGGCTTAGCGAACACCGGGGAGCTGTTTTTT
CAIRPKRGLANTGELFF
>-|TRBV20-1|-|TRBJ2-7
TGCAGTGCTAGTCGAGCCTACGAGCAGTACTTC
CSASRAYEQYF
>-|TRBV6-1|-|TRBJ2-1
TGTGCCAGCAGCGAATGGGGGGCAACCTACAATGAGCAGTTCTTC
CASSEWGATYNEQFF
>-|TRBV21-1|-|TRBJ1-2
TGTGCCAGCAGCAACATACATACTAACTATGGCTACACCTTC
CASSNIHTNYGYTF
>few|TRBV7-2|TRBD2|TRBJ2-5
TGTGCCAGCAGCTTTAGGACTAGTATGAGGCAAGAGACCCAGTACTTC
CASSFRTSMRQETQYF
>-|TRBV11-3|TRBD1|TRBJ2-7
TGTGCCAGCAGTTCCGGGACAGGATCCTACGAGCAGTACTTC
CASSSGTGSYEQYF
>-|TRBV6-5|-|TRBJ2-2
TGTGCCAGCAGACCCGGACTCGGTGGGGTGGAGCTGTTTTTT
CASRPGLGGVELFF
>-|TRBV14|-|TRBJ1-1
TGTGCCAGCAGCCGGCGTCCGGGAGCTTACACTGAAGCTTTCTTT
CASSRRPGAYTEAFF
>-|TRBV7-9|-|TRBJ2-3
TGTGCCAGCAGCTTCGGTAGCACAGATACGCAGTATTTT
CASSFGSTDTQYF
>-|TRBV5-1|TRBD2|TRBJ2-1
TGCGCCAGCAGCTCGAGACTAGCGGGGGGAACCAATGAGCAGTTCTTC
CASSSRLAGGTNEQFF
>-|TRBV11-3|-|TRBJ1-1
TGTGCCAGCAGTCCAGGGGCGAACACTGAAGCTTTCTTT
CASSPGANTEAFF